These 5 T cell receptor beta chains share one sample of origin, sequenced in a study of blood T cell repertoires in COVID-19. Repertoires were generated with immunoSEQ multiplex PCR, while TCRdb's copy carries only in-frame clones and drops some. The sample carries 200,000 or so clones, approximately 81% recorded once. The sequenced material came from peripheral blood. These receptors were taken from a woman aged 55-75 years who had recovered from COVID-19.

The chain joins TRBV6-4 to TRBJ2-7; no clear D. The CDR3 sequence is 14 residues long. The V gene lost 0 bases and the J gene lost 5 bases, with 11 bases spanning the gap. Germline loops: CDR1 MRHNA, CDR2 SNTAGT. The CDR3 protein is CASSDSQAVHEQYF. Written as DNA, the CDR3 is TGTGCCAGCAGTGACTCGCAGGCAGTCCACGAGCAGTACTTC.

This clone was detected only once. The chain carries TRBV19 and TRBJ2-3; no clear D. CDR3 length equals 12 residues. The ends were cut back, 5 bases at V and 2 bases at J, with 5 bases in the middle. CDR1 is LNHDA and CDR2 is SQIVND in the germline V gene (reference sequence). The CDR3 nucleotides read TGTGCCAGTAGTTTAAACACAGATACGCAGTATTTT. It translates to CASSLNTDTQYF.

The gene calls are TRBV5-1 and TRBJ1-1; no firm D call. The CDR3 length is 15 residues. Trimming stripped 3 bases from V and 3 bases from J, with 15 bases between. From germline, CDR1 is SGHRS and CDR2 YFSETQ. The CDR3 sequence is CASSSGSPLDTEAFF. As DNA, the CDR3 is TGCGCCAGCAGCTCCGGTAGTCCTTTGGACACTGAAGCTTTCTTT.

This sequence joins TRBV7-3 and TRBJ2-1; D is undetermined. The V gene's germline CDR1 is SGHTA and CDR2 FQGTGA. V was clipped by 6 bases and J by 2 bases, with 8 bases between them. The CDR3 runs to 13 residues. This CDR3 is CASSPQAYNEQFF. In DNA form, the CDR3 reads TGTGCCAGCAGTCCCCAGGCCTACAATGAGCAGTTCTTC. The variable domain in full, completed from reference TRBV7-3 and TRBJ2-1, reads GAGVSQTPSNKVTEKGKYVELRCDPISGHTALYWYRQSLGQGPEFLIYFQGTGAADDSGLPNDRFFAVRPEGSVSTLKIQRTERGDSAVYLCASSPQAYNEQFFGPGTRLTVL.

In nucleotides, the CDR3 is TGTGCCAGCTCACCACCAAACTCATACGCCTCTGGGGCCAACGTCCTGACTTTC. Translating it yields CASSPPNSYASGANVLTF. The chain has TRBV18 and TRBJ2-6; D not certain. V dropped 0 bases and J dropped 0 bases, with 12 bases sitting between them. The CDR3 is 18 residues long. Germline V CDR1 and CDR2: KGHSH, LQKENI.